Presented here are 30 T cell receptor beta chains from one specimen sequenced in a study of cytomegalovirus exposure and HLA in healthy donors. Vbeta (60) and Jbeta (13) primers were used in the PCR. Clones were read by immunoSEQ multiplex PCR, and TCRdb kept only the in-frame ones, dropping some. The repertoire includes approximately 120,000 clones, around 82% of them detected once, and 1.2% sits in the top ten. Sequencing used PBMCs. The receptors were sampled from a man aged 45-60 years in good health and CMV-seronegative.

The V call is TRBV28, the J call TRBJ2-7; D perhaps matches TRBD1 (6 bases). CDR3 length: 15 residues. The V gene lost 6 bases and the J gene lost 2 bases, with 17 bases spanning the gap. Germline CDR1 MDHEN, CDR2 SYDVKM. The CDR3: CASRTTGRLAYEQYF. The CDR3 nucleotides read TGTGCCAGCAGGACAACAGGGCGGTTGGCCTACGAGCAGTACTTC. The full variable domain, completed using reference TRBV28 and TRBJ2-7, is DVKVTQSSRYLVKRTGEKVFLECVQDMDHENMFWYRQDPGLGLRLIYFSYDVKMKEKGDIPEGYSVSREKKERFSLILESASTNQTSMYLCASRTTGRLAYEQYFGPGTRLTVT.

The chain joins TRBV18 to TRBJ2-5; perhaps TRBD1 as D (5 bases). CDR3 size: 16 residues. The V gene lost 6 bases and the J gene lost 4 bases, with 21 bases spanning the gap. Germline V gives CDR1 KGHSH, CDR2 LQKENI. CDR3 nucleotides: TGTGCCAGCTCCCCGCAGGGTGCGGTTCGATCAGAGACCCAGTACTTC. It specifies CASSPQGAVRSETQYF.

This rearrangement joins TRBV5-6 to TRBJ2-1; 7 positions agree with TRBD2. In germline, CDR1 is SGHDT, CDR2 YYEEEE. The ends lost 1 base at V and 6 bases at J; junction bases unmatched: 19. There are 19 residues in the CDR3. CDR3 coding DNA: TGTGCCAGCAGCTTGCCGGCGGGAGCAATCCTTAGTACTGGCAATGAGCAGTTCTTC. Amino acids: CASSLPAGAILSTGNEQFF.

V gene TRBV28 combines with J gene TRBJ2-7, with 9 bases identical to TRBD1. The CDR3 length is 15 residues. V lost 4 bases, J lost 5 bases, and 9 bases stayed unmatched. Germline V CDR1 and CDR2: MDHEN, SYDVKM. The CDR3 reads CASSSTGTGKDEQYF. In nucleotides, the CDR3 is TGTGCCAGCAGTTCAACCGGGACAGGGAAAGACGAGCAGTACTTC.

The chain is built from TRBV6-4 and TRBJ2-2, with D tentatively TRBD2 (5 bases). Germline V gene data show CDR1 as MRHNA and CDR2 as SNTAGT. V was clipped by 6 bases and J by 1 base, with 9 bases between them. This CDR3 contains 14 residues. The CDR3 sequence: CASSIGGNTGELFF. CDR3 sequence (DNA): TGTGCCAGCAGCATTGGAGGGAACACCGGGGAGCTGTTTTTT.

V gene TRBV7-2 combines with J gene TRBJ1-5, with TRBD1 matching over 10 bases. Germline CDR1 and CDR2: SGHTA and FQGNSA. The CDR3 has 15 amino acids. V shed 6 bases and J 5 bases; nucleotides not matched to a gene: 7. The CDR3 DNA reads as TGTGCCAGCAGTTACCGGGACAGGGGTTATCAGCCCCAGCATTTT. Its translation: CASSYRDRGYQPQHF.

The chain joins TRBV10-2 to TRBJ2-7, with 11 bases matching TRBD1. CDR1 WSHSY and CDR2 SAAADI come from the germline V gene. The CDR3 is made up of 15 amino acids. Trimming took 3 bases from V and 5 from J; bases not matched to a gene: 6. The CDR3 protein is CASSDAGTGGHEQYF. CDR3 coding DNA: TGCGCCAGCAGTGACGCCGGGACAGGGGGACACGAGCAGTACTTC.

The CDR3 DNA follows: TGTGCCAGCAGTTATGGACAGAGACAGTACTTC. Its translation: CASSYGQRQYF. This rearrangement joins TRBV6-5 to TRBJ2-5, with D perhaps TRBD1 (6 bases). Germline-derived CDR1 and CDR2 are MNHEY and SVGAGI. The CDR3 sequence is 11 residues long. Trimming left V 3 bases short and J 11 bases short, with 10 bases between.

J is TRBJ2-5 and V is TRBV7-2; 8 bases are a match to TRBD2. V was pared by 1 base and J by 5 bases, with 9 bases of the junction left unmatched. CDR3 length: 16 residues. Germline V CDR1 and CDR2: SGHTA, FQGNSA. The CDR3 here is CASSLESGSPRETQYF. CDR3 DNA: TGTGCCAGCAGCTTAGAGAGCGGGAGCCCCCGGGAGACCCAGTACTTC.

This CDR3 reads CALFSGNTIYF. CDR3 sequence (DNA): TGTGCTCTCTTTTCTGGAAACACCATATATTTT. This chain links TRBV19 with TRBJ1-3, with D uncertain. The CDR3 covers 11 residues. From germline, CDR1 is LNHDA and CDR2 SQIVND (reference sequence).

J is TRBJ2-7 and V is TRBV25-1; 9 bases are shared with TRBD1. CDR1 is MGHDK, CDR2 SYGVNS, per germline. Germline trimming cut 8 bases from V and 3 bases from J; bases unmatched to any gene: 5. This CDR3 has 13 amino acids. The CDR3 DNA follows: TGTGCCAGCGGCACAGGGGGCGGCTACGAGCAGTACTTC. It codes for CASGTGGGYEQYF.

The rearrangement uses TRBV19 and TRBJ2-3; no clear D. The germline gives CDR1 LNHDA, CDR2 SQIVND (reference sequence). Trimming pared 6 bases from V and 6 bases from J, leaving 13 bases between. The CDR3 is made up of 13 amino acids. The CDR3 DNA reads as TGTGCCAGTAGCCAATCTCTTGCGGATACGCAGTATTTT. Protein product: CASSQSLADTQYF.

The chain couples TRBV10-3 to TRBJ1-2; TRBD1 is a possible D gene (5 bases). The CDR3 is 15 residues long. The V end was cut by 1 base, the J end by 4 bases, with 13 bases between. Germline V gene data show CDR1 as ENHRY and CDR2 as SYGVKD. This CDR3 reads CAISEWGGTIYGYTF. In nucleotides, the CDR3 is TGTGCCATCAGTGAGTGGGGGGGGACGATCTATGGCTACACCTTC.

The CDR3: CASSGQGTDTQYF. In nucleotides, the CDR3 is TGCGCCAGCAGCGGACAGGGAACAGATACGCAGTATTTT. The genes are TRBV5-1 and TRBJ2-3; 8 bases match TRBD1. In germline, CDR1 is SGHRS, CDR2 YFSETQ. The CDR3 totals 13 residues. After removal of 4 bases from V and 3 bases from J, the junction contained 1 base not matched to a gene.

The CDR3 region is CASSFGTGGITNYGYTF. The DNA for the CDR3 is TGCGCCAGCAGCTTCGGGACAGGGGGGATTACTAACTATGGCTACACCTTC. The rearrangement links TRBV5-1 to TRBJ1-2; 11 nucleotides align to TRBD1. Germline V gene data show CDR1 as SGHRS and CDR2 as YFSETQ. The CDR3 consists of 17 residues. V shed 2 bases and J 0 bases; nucleotides not matched to a gene: 6.

V is TRBV5-1 and J is TRBJ2-6; 8 nucleotides match TRBD1. The CDR3 length is 18 residues. Trimming took 0 bases from V and 4 from J; bases not matched to a gene: 9. The germline V gene has CDR1 SGHRS and CDR2 YFSETQ. Written as DNA, the CDR3 is TGCGCCAGCAGCTTGGAAGGGGTGACAGGGGTGGGGGCCAACGTCCTGACTTTC. Translated, it gives CASSLEGVTGVGANVLTF. The full variable domain, in which reference TRBV5-1 and TRBJ2-6 provide the parts outside the CDR3, is KAGVTQTPRYLIKTRGQQVTLSCSPISGHRSVSWYQQTPGQGLQFLFEYFSETQRNKGNFPGRFSGRQFSNSRSEMNVSTLELGDSALYLCASSLEGVTGVGANVLTFGAGSRLTVL.

The genes are TRBV5-1 and TRBJ2-7, with TRBD1 matching 11 bases. The length of the CDR3 is 14 residues. Germline CDR1 reads SGHRS; CDR2 reads YFSETQ. V lost 4 bases and J lost 7; bases outside the gene matches: 7. The CDR3 DNA is TGCGCCAGCAGCCCCGGACAGGGGGCGAGAGAGCAGTACTTC. Its translation is CASSPGQGAREQYF.

V gene TRBV7-2 combines with J gene TRBJ2-7; 7 bases map to TRBD2. The trim removed 4 bases at V and 0 bases at J, leaving 6 bases unmatched. The CDR3 runs to 15 residues. Germline V gene data show CDR1 as SGHTA and CDR2 as FQGNSA. This CDR3 is CASSSSGGSSYEQYF. The DNA of the CDR3 is TGTGCCAGCAGCTCCTCCGGGGGGAGCTCCTACGAGCAGTACTTC.

This chain joins TRBV7-2 and TRBJ2-2; D is perhaps TRBD2 (6 bases). The CDR3 consists of 15 residues. The V gene's germline CDR1 is SGHTA and CDR2 FQGNSA. Trimming took off 2 bases at V and 4 bases at J, with 11 bases between the two ends. DNA for the CDR3: TGTGCCAGCAGCTTATACTTCGGGGGCACCGGGGAGCTGTTTTTT. This encodes CASSLYFGGTGELFF.

The rearrangement joins TRBV5-4 to TRBJ1-3; D gene ambiguous. Germline V lookup: CDR1 SGHNT, CDR2 YYREEE (reference sequence). The V end lost 3 bases, the J end lost 3 bases, and 19 bases lay between the germline ends. This CDR3 has 17 amino acids. The CDR3 coding sequence is TGTGCCAGCAGCTCGTCGGGAACAGCGATATATGGAAACACCATATATTTT. This codes for CASSSSGTAIYGNTIYF.

CDR3: CASSFPRQGVRKNTEAFF. DNA for the CDR3: TGTGCCAGCAGCTTCCCCAGACAGGGAGTGAGGAAGAACACTGAAGCTTTCTTT. This chain uses TRBV7-9 with TRBJ1-1, with TRBD1 matching 7 bases. Germline assignment: CDR1 SEHNR and CDR2 FQNEAQ (reference sequence). The V and J ends lost 3 bases and 1 base, in that order; junction bases with no gene match: 14. The CDR3 is 18 amino acids.

The CDR3 loop reads CSVDPGEGYEQFF. The CDR3 region has the DNA TGCAGCGTTGACCCGGGAGAGGGATATGAGCAGTTCTTC. V usage is TRBV29-1 and J usage is TRBJ2-1, with D maybe TRBD2 (6 bases). Trimming stripped 3 bases from V and 8 bases from J, with 14 bases between. The CDR3 sequence is 13 residues long. In germline, CDR1 is SQVTM, CDR2 ANQGSEA.

This clone was seen a handful of times. Other DNA sequences in the sample encode the same CDR3. CDR3 DNA: TGTGCCAGCAGCTTAGGGAGGGGCTCCTACAATGAGCAGTTCTTC. Translated, it gives CASSLGRGSYNEQFF. J is TRBJ2-1 and V is TRBV11-3; possibly TRBD2 for D (6 bases). The germline V gene encodes CDR1 SGHNT and CDR2 YENEEA. CDR3 length equals 15 residues. Trimming pared 1 base from V and 0 bases from J, leaving 7 bases between.

The table lists this clone with a few counts. This rearrangement joins TRBV6-1 to TRBJ2-1; the D is unclear. The CDR3 is 15 residues long. Germline CDR1 is MNHNS and CDR2 is SASEGT. Between the trimmed V and J ends, which lost 4 bases and 1 base, there was a span of 11 bases. The CDR3 sequence: CASSGGDGSYNEQFF. The CDR3 nucleotides are TGTGCCAGCAGTGGCGGAGACGGGTCCTACAATGAGCAGTTCTTC.

The J gene is TRBJ2-1, the V gene TRBV28; possibly TRBD2 for D (5 bases). In germline, CDR1 is MDHEN, CDR2 SYDVKM. This CDR3 contains 16 residues. Trimming took off 5 bases at V and 5 bases at J, with 19 bases between the two ends. The CDR3, as DNA: TGTGCCAGCAGTCCCAAGGCGTGGCGGGTGAACAATGAGCAGTTCTTC. This translates into CASSPKAWRVNNEQFF.

CDR3 bases: TGTGCCAGCAGCTCCGTTGCAACTAATGAAAAACTGTTTTTT. Protein sequence: CASSSVATNEKLFF. The rearrangement uses TRBV7-2 and TRBJ1-4; D is unresolved. Trimming removed 4 bases from V and 0 bases from J, with 6 bases in between. CDR3 length equals 14 residues. Germline loops: CDR1 SGHTA, CDR2 FQGNSA. The whole variable domain, remainder taken from reference TRBV7-2 and TRBJ1-4, is GAGVSQSPSNKVTEKGKDVELRCDPISGHTALYWYRQSLGQGLEFLIYFQGNSAPDKSGLPSDRFSAERTGGSVSTLTIQRTQQEDSAVYLCASSSVATNEKLFFGSGTQLSVL.

The V and J genes are TRBV18 and TRBJ2-7; possible D gene TRBD2, 5 bases. The CDR3 length is 14 residues. Trimming took 3 bases from V and 5 from J, leaving 14 bases between them. Germline V gene data show CDR1 as KGHSH and CDR2 as LQKENI. The CDR3 region has the DNA TGTGCCAGCTCACCTCGAGGGAGAAAAGACGAGCAGTACTTC. Translation gives CASSPRGRKDEQYF.

V usage is TRBV11-2 and J usage is TRBJ2-1; D may be TRBD2 (6 bases). Per germline, CDR1 SGHAT and CDR2 FQNNGV. This CDR3 is 15 amino acids long. V dropped 2 bases and J dropped 0 bases, with 8 bases sitting between them. For the CDR3, the DNA is TGTGCCAGCAGCTTACTAGCGCACTCCTACAATGAGCAGTTCTTC. It codes for CASSLLAHSYNEQFF.

The chain is built from TRBV30 and TRBJ1-2, with a possible D match to TRBD1 (5 bases). CDR3 length equals 16 residues. V lost 5 bases, J lost 6 bases, and 25 bases lay in between. Germline CDR1 GTSNPN, CDR2 SVGIG (reference sequence). The CDR3 region is CAWDKPGAAIGHGYTF. CDR3 DNA sequence: TGTGCCTGGGATAAACCTGGGGCAGCAATAGGCCATGGCTACACCTTC.

This clone has only one observation. This chain uses TRBV5-1 with TRBJ2-7, with D possibly TRBD1 on 6 matching bases. V dropped 0 bases and J dropped 2 bases, with 12 bases sitting between them. The CDR3 has 15 residues. Germline CDR1 is SGHRS and CDR2 is YFSETQ. CDR3 DNA sequence: TGCGCCAGCAGCTTGGGAAGTACAGGGCCCTACGAGCAGTACTTC. This sequence encodes CASSLGSTGPYEQYF.